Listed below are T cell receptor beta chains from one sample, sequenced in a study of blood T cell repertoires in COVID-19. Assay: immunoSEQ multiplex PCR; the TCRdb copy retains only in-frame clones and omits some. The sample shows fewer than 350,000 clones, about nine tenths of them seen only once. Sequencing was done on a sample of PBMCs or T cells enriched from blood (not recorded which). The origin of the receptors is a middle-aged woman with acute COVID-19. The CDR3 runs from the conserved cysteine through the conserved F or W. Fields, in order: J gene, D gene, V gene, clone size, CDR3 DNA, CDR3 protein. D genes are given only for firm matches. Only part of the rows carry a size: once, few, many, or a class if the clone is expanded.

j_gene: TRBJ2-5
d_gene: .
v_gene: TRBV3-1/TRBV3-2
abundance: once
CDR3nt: TGTGCCAGGCCGGGAGAGACCCAGTACTTC
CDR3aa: CARPGETQYF

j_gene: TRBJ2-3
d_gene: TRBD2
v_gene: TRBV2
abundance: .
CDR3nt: TGTGCCAGCAGTGAAGGCGCTAGCGGGCCAGGACCCACAGATACGCAGTATTTT
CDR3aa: CASSEGASGPGPTDTQYF

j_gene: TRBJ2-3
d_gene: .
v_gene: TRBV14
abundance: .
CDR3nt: TGTGCCAGCACAGGGCTGGCGGATACGCAGTATTTT
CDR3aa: CASTGLADTQYF

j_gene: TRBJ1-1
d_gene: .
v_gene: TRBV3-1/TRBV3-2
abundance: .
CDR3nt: TGTGCCAGCAGCCAGAACAAAGACACTGAAGCTTTCTTT
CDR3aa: CASSQNKDTEAFF

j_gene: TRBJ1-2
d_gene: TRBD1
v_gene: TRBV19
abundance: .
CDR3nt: TGTGCCAGTAGTTCCCGGGACAGGGGTGGCTACACCTTC
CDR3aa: CASSSRDRGGYTF

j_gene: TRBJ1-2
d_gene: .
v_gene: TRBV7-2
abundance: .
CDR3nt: TGTGCCAGCAGCTTGGGGGGGCCAGGGGAGCGGACTGGCTACACCTTC
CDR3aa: CASSLGGPGERTGYTF

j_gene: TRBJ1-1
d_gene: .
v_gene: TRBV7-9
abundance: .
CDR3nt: TGTGCCAGCAGGGGAGCGAACACTGAAGCTTTCTTT
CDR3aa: CASRGANTEAFF

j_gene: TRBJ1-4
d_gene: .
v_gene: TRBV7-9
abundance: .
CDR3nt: TGTGCCAGCCGCCGCTGGGGACTAAGCAGCAATGAAAAACTGTTTTTT
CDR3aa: CASRRWGLSSNEKLFF

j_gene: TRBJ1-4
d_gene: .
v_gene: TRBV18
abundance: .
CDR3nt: TGTGCCAGCTCACAACAGGGACCGAATAATGAAAAACTGTTTTTT
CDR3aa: CASSQQGPNNEKLFF

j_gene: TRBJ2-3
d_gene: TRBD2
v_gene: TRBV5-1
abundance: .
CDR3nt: TGCGCCAGCAGCTTGGCCCAGGGGAGGACTAGCGCCCTCATTACGCAGTATTTT
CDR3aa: CASSLAQGRTSALITQYF

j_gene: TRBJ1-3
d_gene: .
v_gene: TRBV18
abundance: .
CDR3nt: TGTGCCAGCTCACCAATAGTGAACTCTGGAAACACCATATATTTT
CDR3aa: CASSPIVNSGNTIYF

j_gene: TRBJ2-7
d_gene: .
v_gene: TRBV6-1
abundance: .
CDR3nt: TGTGCCAGCAGTGACCAGGGGACGCGGACCTACGAGCAGTACTTC
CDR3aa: CASSDQGTRTYEQYF

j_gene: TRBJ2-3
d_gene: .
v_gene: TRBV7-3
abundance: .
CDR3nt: TGTGCCAGTACTCCCGGGGGCACAGATACGCAGTATTTT
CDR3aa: CASTPGGTDTQYF

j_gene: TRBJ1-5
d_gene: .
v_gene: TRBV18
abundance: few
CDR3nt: TGTGCCAGCTCCCTAGCGGGACAAGATAGCAATCAGCCCCAGCATTTT
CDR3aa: CASSLAGQDSNQPQHF

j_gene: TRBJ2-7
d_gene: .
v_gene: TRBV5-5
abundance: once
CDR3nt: TGTGCCAGCAGCTTGGGAGGGAATCCCTACGAGCAGTACTTC
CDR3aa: CASSLGGNPYEQYF

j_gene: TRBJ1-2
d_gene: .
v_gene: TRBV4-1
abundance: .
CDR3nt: TGCGCCAGCAGCCAAGATCGGGGGGGCAAGAACTATGGCTACACCTTC
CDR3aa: CASSQDRGGKNYGYTF

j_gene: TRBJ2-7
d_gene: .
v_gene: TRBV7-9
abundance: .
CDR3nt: TGTGCCAGCACCACTGCGGTGGCGGGAAACTACGAGCAGTACTTC
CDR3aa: CASTTAVAGNYEQYF

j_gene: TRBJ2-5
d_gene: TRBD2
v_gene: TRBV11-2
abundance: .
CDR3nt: TGTGCCAGCAGCCCCCGCACTAGCGGGGGCGGGGAGACCCAGTACTTC
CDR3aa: CASSPRTSGGGETQYF

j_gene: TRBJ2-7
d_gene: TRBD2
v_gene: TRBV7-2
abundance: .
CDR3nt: TGTGCCAGCAGCTCCGGACTAGCGGCGACCTACGAGCAGTACTTC
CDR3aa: CASSSGLAATYEQYF

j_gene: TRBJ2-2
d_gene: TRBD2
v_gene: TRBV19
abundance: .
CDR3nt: TGTGCCAGTAGTATTTCCTCGAGCGGGAGCAGTATCGGGGAGCTGTTTTTT
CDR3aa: CASSISSSGSSIGELFF

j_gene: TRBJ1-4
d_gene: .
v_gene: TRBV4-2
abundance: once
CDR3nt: TGTGCCAGCAGCCAAGATTGGGGGGGCAAGGACGAAAAACTGTTTTTT
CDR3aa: CASSQDWGGKDEKLFF

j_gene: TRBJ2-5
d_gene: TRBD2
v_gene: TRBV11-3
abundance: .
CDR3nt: TGTGCCAGCAGCTTAGCGGTAGCGGGAGGGCTGGAGACCCAGTACTTC
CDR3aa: CASSLAVAGGLETQYF